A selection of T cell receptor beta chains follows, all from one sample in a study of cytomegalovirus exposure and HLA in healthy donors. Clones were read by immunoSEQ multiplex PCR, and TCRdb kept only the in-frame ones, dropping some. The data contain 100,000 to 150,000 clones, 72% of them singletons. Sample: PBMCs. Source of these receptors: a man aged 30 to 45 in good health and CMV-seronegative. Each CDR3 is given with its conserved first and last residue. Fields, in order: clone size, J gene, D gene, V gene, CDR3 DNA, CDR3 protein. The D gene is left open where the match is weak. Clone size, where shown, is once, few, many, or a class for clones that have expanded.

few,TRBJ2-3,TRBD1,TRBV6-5,TGTGCCAGCAGCCCGGGACAGGGTGTCACAGATACGCAGTATTTT,CASSPGQGVTDTQYF
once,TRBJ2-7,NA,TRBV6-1,TGTGCCAGCAGTGAATGGATGAGGGTTGGGTACGAGCAGTACTTC,CASSEWMRVGYEQYF
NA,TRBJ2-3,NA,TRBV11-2,TGTGCCAGCAGCTTAGGTGTATTCACAGATACGCAGTATTTT,CASSLGVFTDTQYF
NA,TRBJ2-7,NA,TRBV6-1,TGTGCCAGCAAGCCCTTGGACACGTACGAGCAGTACTTC,CASKPLDTYEQYF
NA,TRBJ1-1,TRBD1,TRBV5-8,TGTGCCAGCAGCCCCCGGACAGGGAACACTGAAGCTTTCTTT,CASSPRTGNTEAFF
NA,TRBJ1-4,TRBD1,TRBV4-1,TGCGCCAGCAGCCAGGACAGGGGGCAGGGTGAAAAACTGTTTTTT,CASSQDRGQGEKLFF
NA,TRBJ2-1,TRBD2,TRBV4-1,TGCGCCAGCAGCCAAGGTCGGGGGGGCCGATACAATGAGCAGTTCTTC,CASSQGRGGRYNEQFF
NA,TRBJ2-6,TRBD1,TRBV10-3,TGTGCCATCAACCCGACAGGGGCCTCTGGGGCCAACGTCCTGACTTTC,CAINPTGASGANVLTF
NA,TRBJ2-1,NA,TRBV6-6,TGTGCCACCCATCGACAGGGCGGGGACAATGAGCAGTTCTTC,CATHRQGGDNEQFF
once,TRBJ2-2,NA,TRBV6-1,TGTGCCAGCAGTGGAGGCGTCAGGACACGAGGATACACCGGGGAGCTGTTTTTT,CASSGGVRTRGYTGELFF
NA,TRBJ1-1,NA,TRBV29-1,TGCAGCGTTGCCGGGGTACTCATCGAGGAAGCTTTCTTT,CSVAGVLIEEAFF
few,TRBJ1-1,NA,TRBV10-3,TGTGCCATCAGTGGAGGACAGTCAGCGGAAGCTTTCTTT,CAISGGQSAEAFF
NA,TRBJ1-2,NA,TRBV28,TGTGCCGTAACCGTGGGGGGGGGCTACTATGGCTACACCTTC,CAVTVGGGYYGYTF
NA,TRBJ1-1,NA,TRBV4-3,TGCGCCAGCAGTAGGACAAATTTTAACACTGAAGCTTTCTTT,CASSRTNFNTEAFF
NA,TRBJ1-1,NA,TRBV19,TGTGCCAGTAGGACATACTCAGGGTTCAAGAACACTGAAGCTTTCTTT,CASRTYSGFKNTEAFF
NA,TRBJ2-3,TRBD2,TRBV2,TGTGCCAGTGAGACTAGCGGTAGCACAGATACGCAGTATTTT,CASETSGSTDTQYF
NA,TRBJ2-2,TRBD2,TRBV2,TGTGCCAGCAGTGAACCGGGACTAGCGGGGGCGAACACCGGGGAGCTGTTTTTT,CASSEPGLAGANTGELFF
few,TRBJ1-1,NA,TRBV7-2,TGTGCCAGCAGCCCAGTGGTTGGGAGGAACACTGAAGCTTTCTTT,CASSPVVGRNTEAFF
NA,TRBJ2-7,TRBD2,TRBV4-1,TGCGCCAGCAGCCTCATAGCGGGGGCGGGCTACGAGCAGTACTTC,CASSLIAGAGYEQYF
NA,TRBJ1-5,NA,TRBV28,TGTGCCAGCGAACGCTGGGGCGTCGCTTATAGCAATCAGCCCCAGCATTTT,CASERWGVAYSNQPQHF
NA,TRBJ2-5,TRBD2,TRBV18,TGTGCCAGTCGTCTAGCGGGGGGTCAAGAGACCCAGTACTTC,CASRLAGGQETQYF
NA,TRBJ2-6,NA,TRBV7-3,TGTGCCAGCAGCTTGGGGGGCTCTGGGGCCAACGTCCTGACTTTC,CASSLGGSGANVLTF
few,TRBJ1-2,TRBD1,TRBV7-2,TGTGCCAGCAGCCAAGGTTCTCTAGGGGGCATCTATGGCTACACCTTC,CASSQGSLGGIYGYTF
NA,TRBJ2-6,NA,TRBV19,TGTGCCAGTAGTATGAAGGGGTCTGGGGCCAACGTCCTGACTTTC,CASSMKGSGANVLTF
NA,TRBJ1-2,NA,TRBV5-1,TGCGCCAGCAGCTTGTCAGCGGGGGCAAGGGATGGCTACACCTTC,CASSLSAGARDGYTF
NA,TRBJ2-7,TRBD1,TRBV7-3,TGTGCCAGCAGCTTGAGGGACAGCTATTTACCATTTGCCTACGAGCAGTACTTC,CASSLRDSYLPFAYEQYF
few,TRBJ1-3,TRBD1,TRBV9,TGTGCCAGCAGCGTAGATTCGACAGGGTATGGAAACACCATATATTTT,CASSVDSTGYGNTIYF
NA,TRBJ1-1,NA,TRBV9,TGTGCCAGCAGCGTAGTGGGGCTGAACACTGAAGCTTTCTTT,CASSVVGLNTEAFF
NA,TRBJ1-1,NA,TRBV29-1,TGCAGCTCGTACAATGACAGGAACACTGAAGCTTTCTTT,CSSYNDRNTEAFF
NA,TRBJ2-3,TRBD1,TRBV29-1,TGCAGCGACCGAACAGGGGGCATTATAGATACGCAGTATTTT,CSDRTGGIIDTQYF
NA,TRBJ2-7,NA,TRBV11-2,TGTGCCAGCAGCCTCCATGCAGGGGTGTACGAGCAGTACTTC,CASSLHAGVYEQYF
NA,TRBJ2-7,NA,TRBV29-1,TGCAGCGTTGAAGAGACAGGCTACGAGCAGTACTTC,CSVEETGYEQYF
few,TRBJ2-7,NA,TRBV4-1,TGCGCCAGCAGCCATTTCCAGGGTTACTACGAGCAGTACTTC,CASSHFQGYYEQYF
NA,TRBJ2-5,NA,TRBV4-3,TGCGCCAGCAGCCAAGACAGCGTCCAAGAGACCCAGTACTTC,CASSQDSVQETQYF
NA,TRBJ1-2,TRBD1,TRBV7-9,TGTGCCAGCAGCCCGAGACAGGGGAGCTTACTTCATGGCTACACCTTC,CASSPRQGSLLHGYTF
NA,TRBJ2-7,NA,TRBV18,TGTGCCAGCTCACCACCCCAAGCTTACGAGCAGTACTTC,CASSPPQAYEQYF
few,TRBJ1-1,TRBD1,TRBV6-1,TGTGCCAGCGTCTTTGGGGGACAGGGAAGCACTGAAGCTTTCTTT,CASVFGGQGSTEAFF
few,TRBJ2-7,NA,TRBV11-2,TGTGCCAGCAGCGGAGGGTCCTACGAGCAGTACTTC,CASSGGSYEQYF
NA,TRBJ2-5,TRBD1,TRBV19,TGTGCCAGTAGTATCGGGACAGTTCAAGAGACCCAGTACTTC,CASSIGTVQETQYF
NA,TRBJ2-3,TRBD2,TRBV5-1,TGCGCCAGCAGCACAGGACTAGCGGGATTCACAGATACGCAGTATTTT,CASSTGLAGFTDTQYF
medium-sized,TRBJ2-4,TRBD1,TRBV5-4,TGTGCCAGCGGACCAGGGGGAGCCAAAAACATTCAGTACTTC,CASGPGGAKNIQYF
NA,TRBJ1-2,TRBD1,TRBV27,TGTGCCAGCAGTTTAGACAGGGAACTCGGCTACACCTTC,CASSLDRELGYTF
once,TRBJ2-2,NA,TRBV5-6,TGTGCCAGCAGCCCCCTGTCCGCGGGGCCCTACACCGGGGAGCTGTTTTTT,CASSPLSAGPYTGELFF
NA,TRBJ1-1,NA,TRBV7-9,TGTGCCAGCAGCTTCATGGGCGCTGAAGCTTTCTTT,CASSFMGAEAFF
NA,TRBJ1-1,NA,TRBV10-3,TGTGCCATCAGTGAGTCTCGGGGGAACACTGAAGCTTTCTTT,CAISESRGNTEAFF
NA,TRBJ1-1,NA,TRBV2,TGTGCCACCCAAAGTAATTTCCAGGCTGAAGCTTTCTTT,CATQSNFQAEAFF
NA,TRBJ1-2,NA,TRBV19,TGTGCCAGTCACCCCTGGGAGGGGAACTATGGCTACACCTTC,CASHPWEGNYGYTF
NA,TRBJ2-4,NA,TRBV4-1,TGCGCCAGCAGCCCTCCGGGGGGCTTAGCCAAAAACATTCAGTACTTC,CASSPPGGLAKNIQYF
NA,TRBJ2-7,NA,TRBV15,TGTGCCACCAGCGACGGGAGCTACGAGCAGTACTTC,CATSDGSYEQYF
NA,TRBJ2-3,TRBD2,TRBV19,TGTGCCAGTAGTAAGCGGGGGGGCCTCTCAGCAGATACGCAGTATTTT,CASSKRGGLSADTQYF
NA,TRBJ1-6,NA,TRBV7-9,TGTCCCAGCCGATACGGGAGGACCTATAATTCACCCCTCCACTTT,CPSRYGRTYNSPLHF
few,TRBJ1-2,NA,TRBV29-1,TGCAGCGTTGGAAGTGGGAGCTATGGCTACACCTTC,CSVGSGSYGYTF
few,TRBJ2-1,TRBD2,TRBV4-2,TGTGCCAGCGCCCGACTAGCGCGAACCTACAATGAGCAGTTCTTC,CASARLARTYNEQFF